The 9 T cell receptor beta chains given below trace back to one sample, sequenced in a study of blood T cell repertoires in COVID-19. Profiled with immunoSEQ multiplex PCR; TCRdb holds only in-frame clones, not every one. The data contain over 150,000 clones, 85% to 90% of them singletons. The sequencing sample was made of peripheral blood. The receptors here all came from a man in his sixties with COVID-19, enrolled during active disease.

This chain uses TRBV2 with TRBJ2-1; D unresolved. V lost 6 bases to trimming and J lost 8 bases, with 8 bases between them. The germline CDR1 and CDR2 sequences are SNHLY and FYNNEI. This CDR3 is built from 11 residues. The CDR3 reads CASRWSDEQFF. The CDR3 DNA reads TGTGCCAGCAGGTGGAGCGATGAGCAGTTCTTC.

The rearrangement links TRBV5-6 to TRBJ2-1, with 7 bases lining up with TRBD2. With 1 base clipped from V and 4 bases from J, the junction kept 5 bases outside the gene matches. The germline V gene encodes CDR1 SGHDT and CDR2 YYEEEE. The CDR3 contains 15 residues. The CDR3 reads CASSLTWGGYNEQFF. CDR3 nucleotide sequence: TGTGCCAGCAGCTTGACATGGGGGGGATACAATGAGCAGTTCTTC. The complete variable domain, with remaining parts taken from reference TRBV5-6 and TRBJ2-1, reads DAGVTQSPTHLIKTRGQQVTLRCSPKSGHDTVSWYQQALGQGPQFIFQYYEEEERQRGNFPDRFSGHQFPNYSSELNVNALLLGDSALYLCASSLTWGGYNEQFFGPGTRLTVL.

This clone was recorded only once. The chain carries TRBV27 and TRBJ1-1; 12 bases map to TRBD1. The V segment lost 7 bases and the J segment 1 base; nucleotides outside the gene matches: 19. This CDR3 region has 20 residues. Looked up from germline, CDR1 is MNHEY and CDR2 is SMNVEV (reference sequence). CDR3: CASIRRGQGALGGENTEAFF. In nucleotides, the CDR3 is TGTGCCAGCATCAGAAGGGGACAGGGGGCTCTGGGGGGGGAGAACACTGAAGCTTTCTTT.

The chain uses TRBV10-3 and TRBJ1-2, with D tentatively TRBD1 (5 bases). Trimming took off 6 bases at V and 6 bases at J, with 26 bases between the two ends. Germline CDR1 is ENHRY and CDR2 is SYGVKD. The CDR3 is 17 amino acids. CDR3 sequence: CAISGSIWNGGENGYTF. In DNA form, the CDR3 reads TGTGCCATCAGCGGGAGTATATGGAATGGGGGAGAGAATGGCTACACCTTC.

The rearrangement links TRBV5-1 to TRBJ2-3; tentative D call: TRBD2 (6 bases). The CDR3 runs 13 residues. V shed 6 bases and J shed 0 bases, with 8 bases lying between them. The V gene's germline CDR1 is SGHRS and CDR2 YFSETQ. The DNA of the CDR3 is TGCGCCAGCACGACTAGTAGCACAGATACGCAGTATTTT. Residues: CASTTSSTDTQYF.

The V gene is TRBV27, the J gene TRBJ2-6; 7 nucleotides align to TRBD1. The CDR3 totals 18 residues. Germline values: CDR1 MNHEY, CDR2 SMNVEV (reference sequence). J lost 0 bases, V lost 1 base, and 6 bases had no gene match. Here the CDR3 reads CASSLWDSLTSGANVLTF. CDR3 coding DNA: TGTGCCAGCAGTTTATGGGACAGCCTAACCTCTGGGGCCAACGTCCTGACTTTC.

This chain links TRBV27 with TRBJ1-1; 8 bases line up with TRBD1. The junction had 13 bases not matched to a gene; V was cut back by 1 base and J by 6 bases. There are 17 residues in the CDR3. Per germline, CDR1 MNHEY and CDR2 SMNVEV (reference sequence). CDR3 sequence reads: CASSLYFPQNRGAEAFF. CDR3 nucleotides: TGTGCCAGCAGTTTATACTTCCCCCAAAACAGGGGGGCTGAAGCTTTCTTT.

This clone was recorded a few times. This chain connects TRBV7-2 to TRBJ2-7; no reliable D call. Trimming shortened V by 3 bases and J by 1 base, and 7 bases separated the two germline ends. There are 13 residues in the CDR3. Germline V gene data show CDR1 as SGHTA and CDR2 as FQGNSA. Written as DNA, the CDR3 is TGTGCCAGCAGCTTGGCAGGTTCCTACGAGCAGTACTTC. Its translation is CASSLAGSYEQYF.

The V gene is TRBV5-4, the J gene TRBJ1-2; D unclear. The V and J ends lost 4 bases and 3 bases respectively, with 10 bases between them. CDR1 and CDR2 (germline): SGHNT, YYREEE (reference sequence). The CDR3 length is 13 residues. CDR3 loop: CASSADGDYGYTF. The CDR3 region has the DNA TGTGCCAGCAGCGCGGACGGGGACTATGGCTACACCTTC.